The 20 T cell receptor beta chains presented below share a single source sample, sequenced in a study of blood T cell repertoires in COVID-19. Clones were sequenced by immunoSEQ multiplex PCR, and TCRdb holds only the in-frame ones, with some missing. In the table there are roughly 350,000 clones, 75% to 90% of which are singletons. Sequenced material: peripheral blood. These TCRs come from a woman in her forties or fifties with COVID-19, enrolled during active disease.

This chain joins TRBV5-1 and TRBJ2-7, with 8 positions matching TRBD2. Germline V gene lookup returns CDR1 SGHRS and CDR2 YFSETQ. This CDR3 contains 16 residues. Trimming took 4 bases from V and 1 from J; bases not matched to a gene: 10. The CDR3 DNA is TGCGCCAGCAGCGAGGGGAGCGGGAGCCTGTCCTACGAGCAGTACTTC. It encodes CASSEGSGSLSYEQYF.

V is TRBV9 and J is TRBJ1-2; D is unresolved. The CDR3 is 14 amino acids. Trimming stripped 3 bases from V and 8 bases from J, with 17 bases between. The germline gives CDR1 SGDLS, CDR2 YYNGEE. The CDR3 nucleotides read TGTGCCAGCAGCGCCATCGTCGGGAACAGCGGCTACACCTTC. This codes for CASSAIVGNSGYTF.

This chain connects TRBV18 to TRBJ2-1; 10 bases line up with TRBD2. This CDR3 spans 17 amino acids. The J segment lost 6 bases and the V segment lost 4 bases, leaving 12 bases of the junction unmatched. The germline V gene encodes CDR1 KGHSH and CDR2 LQKENI. The CDR3, as DNA: TGTGCCAGCTCACTAGGACTAGGAGTAGCGGGAGGCAATGAGCAGTTCTTC. This codes for CASSLGLGVAGGNEQFF.

The V call is TRBV2, the J call TRBJ2-1, with D perhaps matching TRBD2 (6 bases). Trimming stripped 5 bases from V and 6 bases from J, with 14 bases between. Germline-derived CDR1 and CDR2 are SNHLY and FYNNEI. The CDR3 is 14 amino acids. CDR3 loop: CASSRRDSGNEQFF. In DNA, the CDR3 is TGTGCCAGCAGTCGGCGGGATAGTGGCAATGAGCAGTTCTTC.

The chain employs TRBV23-1 and TRBJ1-5; TRBD1 is a possible D gene (6 bases). TRBV23-1 falls under the ORF class, with uncertain function. Trimming stripped 5 bases from V and 7 bases from J, with 15 bases between. The CDR3 is 14 amino acids. CDR3 sequence reads: CASSSDRLKQPQHF. The DNA of the CDR3 is TGCGCCAGCAGTTCCGACAGGCTCAAACAGCCCCAGCATTTT.

CDR3 loop: CASSFVAGEGNEQFF. The CDR3 DNA reads as TGTGCCAGCAGCTTCGTCGCGGGAGAGGGCAATGAGCAGTTCTTC. The chain is built from TRBV5-6 and TRBJ2-1; 7 bases map to TRBD2. J gave up 6 bases and V 2 bases, and 8 bases lay outside the gene matches. CDR3 length: 15 amino acids. Germline V gene lookup returns CDR1 SGHDT and CDR2 YYEEEE.

This clone was detected only once. The CDR3 bases are TGTGCCAGCAGCACCGGTTTGGGACAGGGGGGCACAGATACGCAGTATTTT. This encodes CASSTGLGQGGTDTQYF. This chain links TRBV7-8 with TRBJ2-3; 11 nucleotides align to TRBD1. The germline CDR1 and CDR2 sequences are SGHVS and FQNEAQ. V lost 5 bases, J lost 1 base, and 8 bases stayed unmatched. The CDR3 totals 17 residues.

The V and J genes are TRBV14 and TRBJ2-7; D unclear. The CDR3 length is 13 residues. Looked up from germline, CDR1 is SGHDN and CDR2 is FVKESK. Trimming took 0 bases from V and 2 from J, leaving 5 bases between them. CDR3 nucleotide sequence: TGTGCCAGCAGCCAAGACAGTCCCTACGAGCAGTACTTC. Translation gives CASSQDSPYEQYF.

The chain is built from TRBV29-1 and TRBJ2-1; TRBD2 matches 7 bases. Germline V gene sequence: CDR1 SQVTM, CDR2 ANQGSEA. The length of the CDR3 is 15 residues. Trimming cost V 5 bases and J 4 bases; bases outside gene matches: 11. The CDR3, as DNA: TGCAGCGTTTTGTCAACTAGCGTGATATACAATGAGCAGTTCTTC. This translates into CSVLSTSVIYNEQFF.

The J gene is TRBJ1-1, the V gene TRBV27; D ambiguous. This CDR3 spans 14 amino acids. The ends were cut back, 4 bases at V and 1 base at J, with 10 bases in the middle. Germline V CDR1 and CDR2: MNHEY, SMNVEV (reference sequence). CDR3 DNA: TGTGCCAGCAGTTCCCTTGGCACGAACACTGAAGCTTTCTTT. It yields the protein CASSSLGTNTEAFF.

This chain links TRBV13 with TRBJ2-1; possibly TRBD2 for D (5 bases). CDR1 PRHDT and CDR2 FYEKMQ come from the germline V gene (reference sequence). The CDR3 loop spans 15 amino acids. Trimming cost V 0 bases and J 4 bases, with 10 bases left between them. DNA for the CDR3: TGTGCCAGCAGCTTAGGCCGGAGCGGTTACAATGAGCAGTTCTTC. Translating gives CASSLGRSGYNEQFF.

V and J are TRBV7-7 and TRBJ2-5; 8 bases map to TRBD2. CDR1 is SSHAT, CDR2 FNYEAQ, per germline (reference sequence). The CDR3 covers 16 residues. V dropped 5 bases and J dropped 1; count of bases not matched to a gene: 9. CDR3 amino acids: CASSRGGGRLQETQYF. For the CDR3, the DNA is TGTGCCAGCAGCCGGGGGGGAGGACGACTCCAAGAGACCCAGTACTTC.

V usage is TRBV11-2 and J usage is TRBJ1-2; D remains unclear. Germline-derived CDR1 and CDR2 are SGHAT and FQNNGV. Deletions cut 6 bases from V and 4 bases from J, with 12 bases between. The CDR3 has 13 amino acids. Written as DNA, the CDR3 is TGTGCCAGCAGACCCTCGGGAGTCTATGGCTACACCTTC. Translating gives CASRPSGVYGYTF.

The chain has TRBV3-1 (or the pseudogene TRBV3-2) and TRBJ1-1; D unclear. V dropped 0 bases and J dropped 1 base, with 6 bases sitting between them. The V gene's germline CDR1 is LGHDT and CDR2 YNNKEL (reference sequence). The CDR3 consists of 14 residues. The CDR3 spells CASSQEQTNTEAFF. The CDR3 nucleotides read TGTGCCAGCAGCCAAGAACAGACGAACACTGAAGCTTTCTTT.

The rearrangement uses TRBV5-4 and TRBJ1-6; TRBD1 aligns across 8 bases. Per the germline V gene, CDR1 is SGHNT and CDR2 is YYREEE (reference sequence). Germline trimming cut 1 base from V and 12 bases from J; bases unmatched to any gene: 6. The CDR3 totals 14 residues. The DNA for the CDR3 is TGTGCCAGCAGCTTGACAGGGGGAATCGTACCCCTCCACTTT. As protein: CASSLTGGIVPLHF.

The chain joins TRBV15 to TRBJ2-7, with 8 bases identical to TRBD1. Trimming removed 3 bases from V and 2 bases from J; junction bases left unmatched: 6. The CDR3 spans 15 residues. Germline CDR1 reads LNHNV; CDR2 reads YYDKDF (reference sequence). The CDR3 DNA follows: TGTGCCACCAGCAGCGACAGGGGACCGACCTACGAGCAGTACTTC. As protein: CATSSDRGPTYEQYF.

The chain has TRBV11-3 and TRBJ2-2; D is possibly TRBD2 (6 bases). Trimming removed 6 bases at V and 0 bases at J, with 8 bases between. The CDR3 contains 14 residues. Germline V gene data show CDR1 as SGHNT and CDR2 as YENEEA. The DNA of the CDR3 is TGTGCCAGCAGTCGGAGGGCGAACACCGGGGAGCTGTTTTTT. Its protein is CASSRRANTGELFF.

The V gene is TRBV12-5, the J gene TRBJ2-7; no clear D. The germline CDR1 and CDR2 sequences are LGHNT and FRNRAP. CDR3 length equals 15 residues. Trimming cost V 6 bases and J 0 bases, with 15 bases left between them. The CDR3 loop is CASGRPGSHSYEQYF. The CDR3 region has the DNA TGTGCTAGTGGACGTCCAGGTTCTCACTCCTACGAGCAGTACTTC.

The V gene is TRBV5-8, the J gene TRBJ2-1, with D perhaps TRBD1 (5 bases). Germline V lookup: CDR1 SGHTS, CDR2 YDEGEE. V was shortened by 4 bases and J by 7 bases, with 12 bases between the two germline ends. The CDR3 extends over 13 amino acids. The CDR3 DNA reads TGTGCCAGCAGCATAGGACATTCGAATGAGCAGTTCTTC. This sequence encodes CASSIGHSNEQFF. The full variable domain, with the rest looked up from reference TRBV5-8 and TRBJ2-1, is EAGVTQSPTHLIKTRGQQATLRCSPISGHTSVYWYQQALGLGLQFLLWYDEGEERNRGNFPPRFSGRQFPNYSSELNVNALELEDSALYLCASSIGHSNEQFFGPGTRLTVL.

Comments on this clone: Other nucleotide sequences in the sample specify the same CDR3. The V call is TRBV5-1, the J call TRBJ2-1; TRBD1 might be the D (6 bases). The CDR3 extends over 15 amino acids. Germline CDR1 reads SGHRS; CDR2 reads YFSETQ. Between the trimmed V and J ends, which lost 2 bases and 4 bases, there was a span of 13 bases. The CDR3 DNA reads TGCGCCAGCAGCTTCACGGACAGCAGTTACAATGAGCAGTTCTTC. As protein: CASSFTDSSYNEQFF.